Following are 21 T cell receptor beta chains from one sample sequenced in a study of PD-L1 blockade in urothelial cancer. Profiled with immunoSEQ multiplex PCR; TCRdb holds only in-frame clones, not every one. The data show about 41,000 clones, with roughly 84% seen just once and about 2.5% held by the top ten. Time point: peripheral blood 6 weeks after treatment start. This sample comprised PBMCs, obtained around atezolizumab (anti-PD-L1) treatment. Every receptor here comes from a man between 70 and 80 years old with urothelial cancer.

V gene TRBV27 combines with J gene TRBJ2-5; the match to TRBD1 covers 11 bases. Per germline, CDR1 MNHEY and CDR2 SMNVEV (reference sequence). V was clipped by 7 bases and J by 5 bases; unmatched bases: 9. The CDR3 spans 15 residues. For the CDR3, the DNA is TGTGCCAGCACCGCCGGGACAGGGGGTGGCGAGACCCAGTACTTC. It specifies CASTAGTGGGETQYF.

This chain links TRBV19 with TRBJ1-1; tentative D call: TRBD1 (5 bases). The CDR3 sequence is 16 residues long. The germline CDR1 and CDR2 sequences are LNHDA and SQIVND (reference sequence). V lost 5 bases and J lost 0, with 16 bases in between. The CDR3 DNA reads TGTGCCAGTAGTGCGAGGGGAGGGGTTCTGAACACTGAAGCTTTCTTT. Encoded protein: CASSARGGVLNTEAFF. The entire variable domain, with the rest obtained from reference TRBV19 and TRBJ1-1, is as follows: DGGITQSPKYLFRKEGQNVTLSCEQNLNHDAMYWYRQDPGQGLRLIYYSQIVNDFQKGDIAEGYSVSREKKESFPLTVTSAQKNPTAFYLCASSARGGVLNTEAFFGQGTRLTVV.

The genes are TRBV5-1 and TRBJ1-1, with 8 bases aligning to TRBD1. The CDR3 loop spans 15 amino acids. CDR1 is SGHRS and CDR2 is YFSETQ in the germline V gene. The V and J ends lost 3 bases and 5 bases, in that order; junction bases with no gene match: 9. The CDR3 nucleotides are TGCGCCAGCAGCTCTATACAGGGGGTTGGAACTGAAGCTTTCTTT. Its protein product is CASSSIQGVGTEAFF.

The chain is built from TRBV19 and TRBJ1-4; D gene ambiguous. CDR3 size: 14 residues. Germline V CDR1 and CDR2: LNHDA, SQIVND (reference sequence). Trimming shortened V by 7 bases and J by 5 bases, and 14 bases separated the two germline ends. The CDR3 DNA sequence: TGTGCCAGTAAGGTGCCGGGAGTAAATGAAAAACTGTTTTTT. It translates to CASKVPGVNEKLFF.

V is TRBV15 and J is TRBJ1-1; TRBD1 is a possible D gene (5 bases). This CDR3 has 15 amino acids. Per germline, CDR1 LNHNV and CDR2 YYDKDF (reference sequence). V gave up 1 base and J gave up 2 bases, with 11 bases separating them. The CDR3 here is CATSRADSINTEAFF. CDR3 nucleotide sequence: TGTGCCACCAGCAGAGCTGACAGCATTAACACTGAAGCTTTCTTT.

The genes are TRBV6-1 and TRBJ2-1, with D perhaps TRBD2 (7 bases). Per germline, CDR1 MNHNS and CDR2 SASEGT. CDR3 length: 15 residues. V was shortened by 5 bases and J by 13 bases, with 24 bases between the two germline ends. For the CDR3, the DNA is TGTGCCAGCAGTCCTTTCCAACGGCTCGGGGGGCTCCAGTTCTTC. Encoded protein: CASSPFQRLGGLQFF.

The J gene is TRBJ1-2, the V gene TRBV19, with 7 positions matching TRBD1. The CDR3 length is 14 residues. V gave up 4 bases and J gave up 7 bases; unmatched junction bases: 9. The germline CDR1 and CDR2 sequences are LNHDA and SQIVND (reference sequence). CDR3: CASSTRDSLSGYTF. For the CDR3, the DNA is TGTGCCAGTAGTACAAGGGACAGTCTCTCTGGCTACACCTTC.

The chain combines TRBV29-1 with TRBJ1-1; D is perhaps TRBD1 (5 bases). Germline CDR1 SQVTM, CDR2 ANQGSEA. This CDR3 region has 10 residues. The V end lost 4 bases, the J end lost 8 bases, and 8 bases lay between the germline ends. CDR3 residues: CSVVEGEAFF. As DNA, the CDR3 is TGCAGCGTTGTGGAGGGGGAAGCTTTCTTT.

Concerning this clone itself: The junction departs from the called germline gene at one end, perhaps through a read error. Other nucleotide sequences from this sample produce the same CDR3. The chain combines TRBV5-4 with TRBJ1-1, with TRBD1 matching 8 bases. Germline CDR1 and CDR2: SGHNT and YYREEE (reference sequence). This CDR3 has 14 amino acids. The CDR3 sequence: CASSQDRGDTEAFF. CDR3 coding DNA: TGTGCTAGCAGTCAAGACAGGGGCGACACTGAAGCTTTCTTT. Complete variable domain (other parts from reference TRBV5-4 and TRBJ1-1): ETGVTQSPTHLIKTRGQQVTLRCSSQSGHNTVSWYQQALGQGPQFIFQYYREEENGRGNFPPRFSGLQFPNYSSELNVNALELDDSALYLCASSQDRGDTEAFFGQGTRLTVV.

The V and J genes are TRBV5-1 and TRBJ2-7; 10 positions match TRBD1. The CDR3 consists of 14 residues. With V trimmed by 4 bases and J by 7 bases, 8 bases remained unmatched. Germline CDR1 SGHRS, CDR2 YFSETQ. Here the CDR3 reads CASSKLDRGREQYF. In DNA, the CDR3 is TGCGCCAGCAGCAAACTGGACAGGGGGAGGGAGCAGTACTTC.

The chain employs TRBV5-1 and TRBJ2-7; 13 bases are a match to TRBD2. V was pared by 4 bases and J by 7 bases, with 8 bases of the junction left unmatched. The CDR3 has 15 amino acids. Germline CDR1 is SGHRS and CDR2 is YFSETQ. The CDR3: CASSVLAGGPGEQYF. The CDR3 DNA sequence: TGCGCCAGCAGCGTACTAGCGGGAGGGCCGGGTGAGCAGTACTTC.

In DNA, the CDR3 is TGTGCCAGCAGCTCCACAGGGGTTGGCTACACCTTC. Its protein product is CASSSTGVGYTF. The chain carries TRBV5-4 and TRBJ1-2, with 7 positions matching TRBD1. The V segment lost 3 bases and the J segment 7 bases; nucleotides outside the gene matches: 3. Germline assignment: CDR1 SGHNT and CDR2 YYREEE (reference sequence). The CDR3 is 12 amino acids.

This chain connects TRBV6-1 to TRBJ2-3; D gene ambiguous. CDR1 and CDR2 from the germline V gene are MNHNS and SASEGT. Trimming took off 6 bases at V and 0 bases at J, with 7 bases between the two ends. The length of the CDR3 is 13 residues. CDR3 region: CASRLRSTDTQYF. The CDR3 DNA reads TGTGCCAGCAGGCTGAGAAGCACAGATACGCAGTATTTT.

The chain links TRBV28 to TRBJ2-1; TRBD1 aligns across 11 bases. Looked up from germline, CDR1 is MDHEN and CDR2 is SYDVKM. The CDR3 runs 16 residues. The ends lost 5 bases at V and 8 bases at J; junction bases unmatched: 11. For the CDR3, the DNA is TGTGCCAGCAGTACTCCCGGACAGGGGGCTTATCATGAGCAGTTCTTC. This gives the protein CASSTPGQGAYHEQFF.

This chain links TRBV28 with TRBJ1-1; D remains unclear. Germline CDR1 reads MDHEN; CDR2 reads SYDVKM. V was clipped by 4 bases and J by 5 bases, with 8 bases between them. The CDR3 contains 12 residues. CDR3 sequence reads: CASSSRLTEAFF. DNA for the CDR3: TGTGCCAGCAGTTCTCGACTAACTGAAGCTTTCTTT.

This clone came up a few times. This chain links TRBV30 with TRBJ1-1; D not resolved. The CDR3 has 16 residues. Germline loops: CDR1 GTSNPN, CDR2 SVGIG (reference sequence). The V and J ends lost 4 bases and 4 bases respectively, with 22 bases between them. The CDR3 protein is CAWNDAAGPRGTEAFF. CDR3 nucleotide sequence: TGTGCCTGGAACGATGCTGCCGGGCCCCGGGGCACTGAAGCTTTCTTT.

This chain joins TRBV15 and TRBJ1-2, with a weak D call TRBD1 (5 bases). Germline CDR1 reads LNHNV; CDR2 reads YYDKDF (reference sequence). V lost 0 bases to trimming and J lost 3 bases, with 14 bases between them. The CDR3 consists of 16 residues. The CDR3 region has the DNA TGTGCCACCAGCAGAGAAGGTCAAAGGGGCGACTATGGCTACACCTTC. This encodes CATSREGQRGDYGYTF.

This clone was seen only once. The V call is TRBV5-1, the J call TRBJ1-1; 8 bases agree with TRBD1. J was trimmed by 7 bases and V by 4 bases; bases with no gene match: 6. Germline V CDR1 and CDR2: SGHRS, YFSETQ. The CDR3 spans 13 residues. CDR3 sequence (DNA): TGCGCCAGCAGCCAGGACAGGGAGGGTGAAGCTTTCTTT. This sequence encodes CASSQDREGEAFF.

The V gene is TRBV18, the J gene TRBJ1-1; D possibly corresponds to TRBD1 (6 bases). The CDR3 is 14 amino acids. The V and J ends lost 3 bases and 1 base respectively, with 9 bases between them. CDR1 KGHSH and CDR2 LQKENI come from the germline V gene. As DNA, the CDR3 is TGTGCCAGCTCACCGTTACAGGGGAACACTGAAGCTTTCTTT. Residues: CASSPLQGNTEAFF.

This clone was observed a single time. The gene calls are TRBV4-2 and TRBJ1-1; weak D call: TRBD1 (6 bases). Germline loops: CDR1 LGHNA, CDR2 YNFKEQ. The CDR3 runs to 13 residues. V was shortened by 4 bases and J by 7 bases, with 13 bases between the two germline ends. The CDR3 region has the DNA TGTGCCAGCAGCCTGAGGACAGCGAGTGAAGCTTTCTTT. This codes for CASSLRTASEAFF.

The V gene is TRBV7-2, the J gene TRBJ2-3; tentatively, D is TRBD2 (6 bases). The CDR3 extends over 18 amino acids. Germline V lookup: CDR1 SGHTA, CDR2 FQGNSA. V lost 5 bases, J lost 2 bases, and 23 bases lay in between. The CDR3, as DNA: TGTGCCAGCAGCCCGGAGAGCCTAGCGTACCTATTCACAGATACGCAGTATTTT. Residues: CASSPESLAYLFTDTQYF.